This is a list of T cell receptor beta chains from one sample in a study of blood T cell repertoires in COVID-19. Produced via immunoSEQ multiplex PCR; TCRdb's table is partial and in-frame only. Among roughly 330,000 clones listed, 80% to 90% were seen once. The source material was PBMCs or T cells enriched from blood (not recorded which). These receptors all stem from a woman between 25 and 40 years old who had recovered from COVID-19. Both conserved end residues are trimmed from each CDR3.

J | V | CDR3
TRBJ2-1 | TRBV2 | ASPEGDNEQF
TRBJ2-1 | TRBV5-1 | ASSTRLAGPNEQF
TRBJ1-6 | TRBV28 | ASRTGGNSPLH
TRBJ2-2 | TRBV9 | ASSSRGRGTTGELF
TRBJ2-5 | TRBV24-1 | ATSDGTGETQY
TRBJ1-1 | TRBV11-2 | ASSLDQGGGGGVNTEAF
TRBJ1-2 | TRBV5-5 | ASTTLVTVPPPYT
TRBJ1-4 | TRBV2 | VSSDIQNNEKLF
TRBJ2-1 | TRBV9 | ASSAPSGGANEQF
TRBJ2-3 | TRBV6-5 | ASSYSGQPRTQY
TRBJ2-2 | TRBV19 | ASSPGTGGGELF
TRBJ2-3 | TRBV3-1/TRBV3-2 | ASSNRGTDTQY
TRBJ2-2 | TRBV5-1 | ASSLEAGGPRELF
TRBJ1-2 | TRBV6-1 | ASSEEGLGQGTDYGYT
TRBJ2-1 | TRBV27 | ATYVSSYNEQF
TRBJ1-2 | TRBV6-6 | ASSRSDLQGAYGYT
TRBJ1-1 | TRBV5-1 | ASSPALNMNTEAF